Below, 2 T cell receptor beta chains from the same sample are listed, as sequenced in a study of CD8 T cells in Susac syndrome. Reverse transcription of roughly 0.5 to 1 ug RNA used random hexamers. TCRdb reprocessed the immunoSEQ multiplex PCR reads with MiXCR, giving one entry per CDR3 protein. The sample lists about 94,000 distinct CDR3 sequences, 85% to 95% occurring once. The sequencing sample was made of CD4+ T cells from PBMCs. These receptor sequences come from a human donor with Susac syndrome.

The rearrangement joins TRBV5-6 to TRBJ2-7; D uncertain. Germline V gene lookup returns CDR1 SGHDT and CDR2 YYEEEE. Trimming removed 0 bases from V and 3 bases from J, with 7 bases in between. CDR3 length: 13 amino acids. As DNA, the CDR3 is TGTGCCAGCAGCTTGGGGAGTCTCTACGAGCAGTACTTC. It yields the protein CASSLGSLYEQYF.

This clonotype has more than one count but fewer than ten. This rearrangement joins TRBV5-4 to TRBJ1-2; D not resolved. Trimming removed 1 base at V and 5 bases at J, with 6 bases between. The CDR3 spans 12 residues. CDR1 and CDR2 from the germline V gene are SGHNT and YYREEE (reference sequence). The CDR3 region has the DNA TGTGCCAGCAGCTTGACGGGGTATGGCTACACCTTC. This translates into CASSLTGYGYTF.